This T cell receptor beta chain was captured in a study of neurological immune-mediated disorders. Study as a whole: The 34 multiple sclerosis patients comprised roughly 30 that were relapsing-remitting and 3 that were secondary progressive. The study, taken as a whole, reports: Levels of TCR clonal expansion peaked in HTLV-1-associated myelopathy and reached their lowest in multiple sclerosis, under those of healthy controls. No CDR3 amino acid sequences were shared by expanded clones across subjects, suggesting private repertoires in all groups.

Synthesis of cDNA was carried out by template-switch 5'RACE. The reaction used 10-nucleotide random UMIs. TCRdb re-called the 5' RACE reads through MiXCR, storing one row per CDR3 protein. The sample records approximately 66,000 distinct CDR3 sequences, nearly 3.5% being singletons. This clonotype was seen at least ten times. Its target is not known. V lost 6 bases and J lost 5, with 11 bases in between. This CDR3 has 13 residues. The germline V gene has CDR1 SNHLY and CDR2 FYNNEI. The TCR was taken from a man in his forties with multiple sclerosis. The sequenced sample consisted of PBMCs. The rearrangement joins TRBV2 to TRBJ1-5; D ambiguous. CDR3 amino acids: CASRRFPDQPQHF. The CDR3 DNA is TGTGCCAGCAGGAGGTTTCCCGATCAGCCCCAGCATTTT. Full variable domain (remainder filled in from reference TRBV2 and TRBJ1-5): EPEVTQTPSHQVTQMGQEVILRCVPISNHLYFYWYRQILGQKVEFLVSFYNNEISEKSEIFDDQFSVERPDGSNFTLKIRSTKLEDSAMYFCASRRFPDQPQHFGDGTRLSIL.